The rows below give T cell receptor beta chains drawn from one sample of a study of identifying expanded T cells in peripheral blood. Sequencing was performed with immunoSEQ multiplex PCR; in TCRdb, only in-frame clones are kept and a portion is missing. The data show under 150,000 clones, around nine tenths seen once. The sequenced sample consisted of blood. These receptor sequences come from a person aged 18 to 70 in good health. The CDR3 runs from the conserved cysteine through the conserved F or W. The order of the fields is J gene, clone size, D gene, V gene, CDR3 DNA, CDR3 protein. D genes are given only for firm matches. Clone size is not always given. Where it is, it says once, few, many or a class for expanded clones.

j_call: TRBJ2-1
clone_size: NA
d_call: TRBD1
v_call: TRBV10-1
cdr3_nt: TGCGCCAGCAGGTATGCTGGACAGGTCAATGAGCAGTTCTTC
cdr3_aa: CASRYAGQVNEQFF

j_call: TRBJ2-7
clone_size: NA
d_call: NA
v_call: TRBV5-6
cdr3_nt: TGTGCCAGCAGCCTCTTGGATGGGGTGTACGAGCAGTACTTC
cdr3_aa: CASSLLDGVYEQYF

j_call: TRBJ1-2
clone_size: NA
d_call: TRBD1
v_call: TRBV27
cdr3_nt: TGTGCCAGCAGTCGTTTAACAGGGGGCTATGGCTACACCTTC
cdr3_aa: CASSRLTGGYGYTF

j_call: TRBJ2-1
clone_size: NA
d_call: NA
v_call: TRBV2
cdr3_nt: TGTGCCAGCAGTGTTGGGCCGGGGAATGAGCAGTTCTTC
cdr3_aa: CASSVGPGNEQFF

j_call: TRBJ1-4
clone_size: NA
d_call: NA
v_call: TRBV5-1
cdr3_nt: TGCGCCAGCAGCTTGGTCCCGGGGGCAACTAATGAAAAACTGTTTTTT
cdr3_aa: CASSLVPGATNEKLFF

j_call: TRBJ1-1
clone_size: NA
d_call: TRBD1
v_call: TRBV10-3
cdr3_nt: TGTGCCATCAGGACAGGGGAAGGAACTGAAGCTTTCTTT
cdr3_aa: CAIRTGEGTEAFF

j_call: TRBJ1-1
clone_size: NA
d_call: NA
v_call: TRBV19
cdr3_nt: TGTGCCAGTAGTACACCGACAGCCGCAGTTCTCGCTTTCTTT
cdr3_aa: CASSTPTAAVLAFF

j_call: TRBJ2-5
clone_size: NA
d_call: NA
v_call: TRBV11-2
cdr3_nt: TGTGCCAGCAGCTTAGTCAGCCAAGAGACCCAGTACTTC
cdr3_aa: CASSLVSQETQYF

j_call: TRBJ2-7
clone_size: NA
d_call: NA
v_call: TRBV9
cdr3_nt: TGTGCCAGCAGCGTAGACGGTACTCCGAGCTCCTACGAGCAGTACTTC
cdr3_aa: CASSVDGTPSSYEQYF

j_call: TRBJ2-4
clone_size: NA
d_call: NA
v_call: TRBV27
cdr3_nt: TGTGCCAGCAGTTTAAGGGAAAGGGACATTCAGTACTTC
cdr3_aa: CASSLRERDIQYF

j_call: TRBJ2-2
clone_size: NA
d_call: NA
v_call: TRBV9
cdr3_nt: TGTGCCAGCACCCCCCGCCCCGCGAACACCGGGGAGCTGTTTTTT
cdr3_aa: CASTPRPANTGELFF

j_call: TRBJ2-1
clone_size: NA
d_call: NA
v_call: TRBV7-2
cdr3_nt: TGTGCCAGCAGCTCCTCTAGGGCCTCCTACAATGAGCAGTTCTTC
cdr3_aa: CASSSSRASYNEQFF

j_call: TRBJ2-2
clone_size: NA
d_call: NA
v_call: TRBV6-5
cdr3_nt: TGTGCCAGCAGTTACTCGAAGAACACCGGGGAGCTGTTTTTT
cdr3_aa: CASSYSKNTGELFF

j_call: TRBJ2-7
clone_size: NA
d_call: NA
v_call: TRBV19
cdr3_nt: TGTGCCAGTAGTCTTAAGACCTTCTACGAGCAGTACTTC
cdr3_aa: CASSLKTFYEQYF

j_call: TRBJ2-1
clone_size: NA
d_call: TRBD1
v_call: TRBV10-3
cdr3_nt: TGTGCCACCCGCGCCGGACAGGGGGCCAGTGAGCAGTTCTTC
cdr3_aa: CATRAGQGASEQFF

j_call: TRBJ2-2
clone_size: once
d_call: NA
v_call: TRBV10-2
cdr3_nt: TGCGCCAGCAGTGAGTCGACGCGAGCCGGGGAGCTGTTTTTT
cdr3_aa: CASSESTRAGELFF

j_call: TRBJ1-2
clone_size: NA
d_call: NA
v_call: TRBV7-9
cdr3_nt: TGTGCCAGCAGCTTAGGACAGGAGCGTGGCTACACCTTC
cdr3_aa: CASSLGQERGYTF

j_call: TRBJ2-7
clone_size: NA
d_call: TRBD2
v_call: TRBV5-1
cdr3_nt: TGCGCCAGCAGCTTAACTAGCGAGAGCTCCTACGAGCAGTACTTC
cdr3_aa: CASSLTSESSYEQYF

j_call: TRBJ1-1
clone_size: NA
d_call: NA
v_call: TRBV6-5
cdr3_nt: TGTGCCAGCAGTTACTCGCAACCGAGCACTGAAGCTTTCTTT
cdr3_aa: CASSYSQPSTEAFF

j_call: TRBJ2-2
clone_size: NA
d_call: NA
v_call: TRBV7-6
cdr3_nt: TGTGCCAGCAGCTTAGAACAGGGGAACACCGGGGAGCTGTTTTTT
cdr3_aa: CASSLEQGNTGELFF

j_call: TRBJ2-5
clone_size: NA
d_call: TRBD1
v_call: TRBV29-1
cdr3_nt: TGCAGCGTGACGGACAGGGTACAAGAGACCCAGTACTTC
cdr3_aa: CSVTDRVQETQYF

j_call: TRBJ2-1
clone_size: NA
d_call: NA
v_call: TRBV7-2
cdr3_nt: TGTGCCAGCAGCTTAGCCCCGGGGGCGGGTGAGCAGTTCTTC
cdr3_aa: CASSLAPGAGEQFF

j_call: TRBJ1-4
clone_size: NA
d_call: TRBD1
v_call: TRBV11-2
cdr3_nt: TGTGCCAGCAGCTCTCAACCAATCCGTGGGACAGGGAATGAAAAACTGTTTTTT
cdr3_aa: CASSSQPIRGTGNEKLFF

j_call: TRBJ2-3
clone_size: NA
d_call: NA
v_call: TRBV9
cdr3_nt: TGTGCCAGCAGCGTAACTGACGATACGCAGTATTTT
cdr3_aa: CASSVTDDTQYF

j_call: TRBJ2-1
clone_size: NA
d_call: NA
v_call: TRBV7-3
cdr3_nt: TGTGCCAGCAGCTTAGTTAGCGACAATGAGCAGTTCTTC
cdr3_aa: CASSLVSDNEQFF

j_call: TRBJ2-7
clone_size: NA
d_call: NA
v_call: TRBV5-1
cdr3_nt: TGCGCCAGCAGGTGGACGGCCGCCTCCTACGAGCAGTACTTC
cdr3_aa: CASRWTAASYEQYF

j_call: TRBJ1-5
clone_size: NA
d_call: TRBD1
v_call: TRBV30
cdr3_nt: TGTGCCTGGAGAGCCGGGACAGGGGGCAATCAGCCCCAGCATTTT
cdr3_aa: CAWRAGTGGNQPQHF

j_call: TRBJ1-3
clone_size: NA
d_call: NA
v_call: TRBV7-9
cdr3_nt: TGTGCCAGCAGCTTAGCGGCGGGAAACACCATATATTTT
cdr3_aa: CASSLAAGNTIYF

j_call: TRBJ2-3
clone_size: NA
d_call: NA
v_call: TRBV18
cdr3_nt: TGTGCCAGCTCACCGCGGTCGGGTGTCGGCACAGATACGCAGTATTTT
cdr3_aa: CASSPRSGVGTDTQYF

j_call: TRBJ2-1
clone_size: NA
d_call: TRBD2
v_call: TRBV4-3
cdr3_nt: TGCGCCAGCAGCCTCGGGACTAGCGAGTACAATGAGCAGTTCTTC
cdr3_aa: CASSLGTSEYNEQFF

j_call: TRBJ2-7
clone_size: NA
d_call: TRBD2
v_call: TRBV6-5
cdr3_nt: TGTGCCAGCAGTTACTCAGCTAGCGGCCCCTCGTACGAGCAGTACTTC
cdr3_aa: CASSYSASGPSYEQYF

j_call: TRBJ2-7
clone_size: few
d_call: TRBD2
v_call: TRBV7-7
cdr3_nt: TGTGCCAGCAGCTTAACCGGGACTAGCAGCTACGAGCAGTACTTC
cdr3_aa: CASSLTGTSSYEQYF

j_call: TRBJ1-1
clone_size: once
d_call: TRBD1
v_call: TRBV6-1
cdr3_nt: TGTGCCAGCAGTCAGTACACAGGGGGTGAGACTGAAGCTTTCTTT
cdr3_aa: CASSQYTGGETEAFF

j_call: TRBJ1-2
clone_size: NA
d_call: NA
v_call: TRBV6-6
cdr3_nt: TGTGCCAGCAGTCCCTATGGGGGGAGCTACACCTTC
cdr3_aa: CASSPYGGSYTF

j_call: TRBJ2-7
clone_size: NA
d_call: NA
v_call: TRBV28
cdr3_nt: TGTGCCAGCAGTCAGGCAGGCGGGACCTTATTCTACGAGCAGTACTTC
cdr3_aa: CASSQAGGTLFYEQYF

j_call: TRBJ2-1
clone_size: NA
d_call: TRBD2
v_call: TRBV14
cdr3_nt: TGTGCCAGCAGCCCGTTGGGACTAGCGGCCTACAATGAGCAGTTCTTC
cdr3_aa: CASSPLGLAAYNEQFF

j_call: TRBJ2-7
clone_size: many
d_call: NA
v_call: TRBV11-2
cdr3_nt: TGTGCCAGCAGCCTATCGGCGGGACGGACCTACGAGCAGTACTTC
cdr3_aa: CASSLSAGRTYEQYF

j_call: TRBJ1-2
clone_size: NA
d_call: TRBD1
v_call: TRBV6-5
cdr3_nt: TGTGCCAGCAGTTACTTGCGGACAGGGGAGGATGGCTACACCTTC
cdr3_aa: CASSYLRTGEDGYTF

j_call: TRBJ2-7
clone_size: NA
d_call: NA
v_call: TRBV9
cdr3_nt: TGTGCCAGCAGCGTAAGAGGCGGGACTGGAATCTACGAGCAGTACTTC
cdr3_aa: CASSVRGGTGIYEQYF

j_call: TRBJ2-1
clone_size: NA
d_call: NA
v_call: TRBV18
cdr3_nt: TGTGCCAGCGTTTCCATGGGGGCGCAAAGTTACAATGAGCAGTTCTTC
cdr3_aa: CASVSMGAQSYNEQFF

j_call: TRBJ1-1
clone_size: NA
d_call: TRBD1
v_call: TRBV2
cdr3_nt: TGTGCCAGCATGGGGGACAGGTCGAACACTGAAGCTTTCTTT
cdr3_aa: CASMGDRSNTEAFF

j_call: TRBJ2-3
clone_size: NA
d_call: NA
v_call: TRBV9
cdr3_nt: TGTGCCAGCAGCGTAGCGGCTACCCCGTACACAGATACGCAGTATTTT
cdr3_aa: CASSVAATPYTDTQYF

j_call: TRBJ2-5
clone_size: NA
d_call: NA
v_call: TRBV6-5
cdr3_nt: TGTGCCAGCAGTTACGGGCCACTCCAAGAGACCCAGTACTTC
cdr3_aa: CASSYGPLQETQYF

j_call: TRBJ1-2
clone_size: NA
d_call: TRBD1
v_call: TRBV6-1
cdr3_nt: TGTGCCAGCAGTGAAGCCGGACAGGGGCGCTATGGCTACACCTTC
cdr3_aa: CASSEAGQGRYGYTF

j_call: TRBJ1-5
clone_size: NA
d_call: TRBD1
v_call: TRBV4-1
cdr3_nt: TGCGCCAGCAGCCAAGACAGGGGGCCAAATCAGCCCCAGCATTTT
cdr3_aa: CASSQDRGPNQPQHF

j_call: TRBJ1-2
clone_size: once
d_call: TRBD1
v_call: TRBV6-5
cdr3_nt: TGTGCCAGCAGTTACTCAACAGGGGACGGCTACACCTTC
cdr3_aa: CASSYSTGDGYTF

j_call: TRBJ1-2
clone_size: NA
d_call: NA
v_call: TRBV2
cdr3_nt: TGTGCCAGCAGTCAGACACAGTATGGCTACACCTTC
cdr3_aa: CASSQTQYGYTF

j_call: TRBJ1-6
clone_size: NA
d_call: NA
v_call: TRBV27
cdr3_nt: TGTGCCAGCAGTTCCCCCGGGATGGGCTCCTATAATTCACCCCTCCACTTT
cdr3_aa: CASSSPGMGSYNSPLHF